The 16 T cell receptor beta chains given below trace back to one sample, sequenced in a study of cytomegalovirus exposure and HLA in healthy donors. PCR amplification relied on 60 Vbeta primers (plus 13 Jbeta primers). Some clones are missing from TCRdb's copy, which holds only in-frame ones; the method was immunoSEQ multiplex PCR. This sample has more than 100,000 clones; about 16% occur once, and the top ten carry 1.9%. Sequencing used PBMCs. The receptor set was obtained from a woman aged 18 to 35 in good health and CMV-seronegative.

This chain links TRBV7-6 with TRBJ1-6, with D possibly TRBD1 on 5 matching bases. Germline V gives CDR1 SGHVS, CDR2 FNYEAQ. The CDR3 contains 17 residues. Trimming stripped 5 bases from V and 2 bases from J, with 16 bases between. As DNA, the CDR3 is TGTGCCAGCAGCCCAAGGGGCCGGGGGACCTATAATTCACCCCTCCACTTT. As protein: CASSPRGRGTYNSPLHF.

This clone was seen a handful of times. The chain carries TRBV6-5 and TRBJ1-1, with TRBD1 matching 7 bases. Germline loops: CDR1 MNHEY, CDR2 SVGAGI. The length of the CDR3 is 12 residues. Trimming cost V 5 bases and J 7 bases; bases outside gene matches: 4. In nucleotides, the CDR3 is TGTGCCAGCAGTACGACAGGGCGTGAAGCTTTCTTT. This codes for CASSTTGREAFF.

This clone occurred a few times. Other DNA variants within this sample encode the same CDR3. The CDR3 sequence is CASSQETGTNTEAFF. CDR3 coding DNA: TGTGCCAGCAGCCAAGAAACAGGTACGAACACTGAAGCTTTCTTT. This rearrangement joins TRBV4-2 to TRBJ1-1; the D gene is possibly TRBD1 (5 bases). CDR1 LGHNA and CDR2 YNFKEQ come from the germline V gene. This CDR3 spans 15 amino acids. V lost 0 bases, J lost 1 base, and 9 bases lay in between.

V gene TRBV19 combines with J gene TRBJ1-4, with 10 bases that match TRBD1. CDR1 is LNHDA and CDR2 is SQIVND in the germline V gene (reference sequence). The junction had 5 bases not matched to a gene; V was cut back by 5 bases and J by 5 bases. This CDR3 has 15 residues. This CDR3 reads CASSDWTGGNEKLFF. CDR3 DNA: TGTGCCAGTAGTGACTGGACAGGGGGGAATGAAAAACTGTTTTTT.

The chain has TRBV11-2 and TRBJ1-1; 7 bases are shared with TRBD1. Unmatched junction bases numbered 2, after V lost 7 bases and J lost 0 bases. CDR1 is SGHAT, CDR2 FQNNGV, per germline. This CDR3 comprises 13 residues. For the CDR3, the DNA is TGTGCCAGCATCAGGGGGATGAACACTGAAGCTTTCTTT. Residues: CASIRGMNTEAFF. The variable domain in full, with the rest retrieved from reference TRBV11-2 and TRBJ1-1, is EAGVAQSPRYKIIEKRQSVAFWCNPISGHATLYWYQQILGQGPKLLIQFQNNGVVDDSQLPKDRFSAERLKGVDSTLKIQPAKLEDSAVYLCASIRGMNTEAFFGQGTRLTVV.

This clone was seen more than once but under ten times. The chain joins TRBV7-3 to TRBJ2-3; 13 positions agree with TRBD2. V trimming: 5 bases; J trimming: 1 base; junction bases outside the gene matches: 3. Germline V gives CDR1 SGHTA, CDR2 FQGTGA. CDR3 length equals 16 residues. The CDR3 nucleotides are TGTGCCAGCAGCGCTGGGACTAGCGGGGGCACAGATACGCAGTATTTT. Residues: CASSAGTSGGTDTQYF.

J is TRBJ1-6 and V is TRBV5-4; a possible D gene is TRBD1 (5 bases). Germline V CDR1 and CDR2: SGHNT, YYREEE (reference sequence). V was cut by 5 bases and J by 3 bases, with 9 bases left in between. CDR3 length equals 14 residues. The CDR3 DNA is TGTGCCAGCAGGGAGGGGATCTATAATTCACCCCTCCACTTT. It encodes CASREGIYNSPLHF.

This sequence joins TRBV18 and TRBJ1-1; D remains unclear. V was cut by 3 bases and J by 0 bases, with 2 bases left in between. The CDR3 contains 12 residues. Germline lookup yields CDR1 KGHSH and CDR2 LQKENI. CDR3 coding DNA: TGTGCCAGCTCACCTATGAACACTGAAGCTTTCTTT. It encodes CASSPMNTEAFF.

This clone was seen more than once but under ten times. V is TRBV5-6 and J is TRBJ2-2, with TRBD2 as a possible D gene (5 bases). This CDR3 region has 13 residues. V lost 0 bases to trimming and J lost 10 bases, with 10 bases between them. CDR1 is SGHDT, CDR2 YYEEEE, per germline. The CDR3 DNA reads TGTGCCAGCAGCTTGGTGGGTCTAGCGGAGCTGTTTTTT. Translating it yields CASSLVGLAELFF.

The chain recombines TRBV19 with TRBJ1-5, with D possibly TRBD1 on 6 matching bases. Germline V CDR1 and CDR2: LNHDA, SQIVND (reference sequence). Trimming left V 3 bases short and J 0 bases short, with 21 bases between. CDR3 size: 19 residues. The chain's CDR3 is CASSIPPLGALSSNQPQHF. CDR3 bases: TGTGCCAGTAGTATCCCTCCTCTGGGGGCATTGAGTAGCAATCAGCCCCAGCATTTT. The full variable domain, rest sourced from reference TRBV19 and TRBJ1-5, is DGGITQSPKYLFRKEGQNVTLSCEQNLNHDAMYWYRQDPGQGLRLIYYSQIVNDFQKGDIAEGYSVSREKKESFPLTVTSAQKNPTAFYLCASSIPPLGALSSNQPQHFGDGTRLSIL.

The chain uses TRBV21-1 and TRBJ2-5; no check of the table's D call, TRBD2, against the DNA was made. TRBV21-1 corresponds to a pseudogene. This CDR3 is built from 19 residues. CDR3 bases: TGTGCCAGCAGCGGAAAAGGAGGGGCTTGGGTTAGGAACAAAGAGACCCAGTACTTC. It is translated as CASSGKGGAWVRNKETQYF.

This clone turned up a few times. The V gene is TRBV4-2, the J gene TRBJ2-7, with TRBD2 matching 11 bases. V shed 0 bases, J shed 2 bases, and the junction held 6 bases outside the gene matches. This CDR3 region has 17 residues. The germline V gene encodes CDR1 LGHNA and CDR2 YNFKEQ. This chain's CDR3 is CASSQENVAGGAYEQYF. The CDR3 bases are TGTGCCAGCAGCCAAGAGAACGTAGCGGGGGGGGCCTACGAGCAGTACTTC.

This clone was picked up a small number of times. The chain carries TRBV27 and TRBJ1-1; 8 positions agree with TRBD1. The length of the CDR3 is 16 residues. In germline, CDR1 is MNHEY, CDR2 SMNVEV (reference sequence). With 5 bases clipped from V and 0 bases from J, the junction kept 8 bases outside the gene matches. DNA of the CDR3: TGTGCCAGCAGTCGTCCCGGGACAGGATTGAACACTGAAGCTTTCTTT. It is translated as CASSRPGTGLNTEAFF.

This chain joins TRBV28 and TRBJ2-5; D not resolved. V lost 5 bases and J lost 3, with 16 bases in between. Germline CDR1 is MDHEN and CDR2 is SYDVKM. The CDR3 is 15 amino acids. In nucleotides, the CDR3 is TGTGCCAGCAGTCCTTATTACATCCAAGAAGAGACCCAGTACTTC. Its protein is CASSPYYIQEETQYF.

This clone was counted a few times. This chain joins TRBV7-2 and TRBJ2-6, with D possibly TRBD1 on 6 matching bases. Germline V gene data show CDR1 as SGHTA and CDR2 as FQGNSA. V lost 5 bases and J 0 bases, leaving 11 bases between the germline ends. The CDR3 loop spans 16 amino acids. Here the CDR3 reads CASSAGQSSGANVLTF. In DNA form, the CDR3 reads TGTGCCAGCAGCGCCGGACAGAGCTCTGGGGCCAACGTCCTGACTTTC.

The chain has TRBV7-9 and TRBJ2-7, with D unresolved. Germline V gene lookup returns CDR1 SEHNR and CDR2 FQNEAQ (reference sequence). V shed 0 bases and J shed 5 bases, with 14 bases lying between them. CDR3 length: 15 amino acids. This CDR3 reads CASSLATLGFHEQYF. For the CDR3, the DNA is TGTGCCAGCAGCTTAGCGACCCTGGGCTTCCACGAGCAGTACTTC.